The 2 T cell receptor beta chains presented below share a single source sample, sequenced in a study of cytomegalovirus exposure and HLA in healthy donors. It was with 60 Vbeta and 13 Jbeta primers that the PCR ran. Profiled with immunoSEQ multiplex PCR; TCRdb holds only in-frame clones, not every one. The profile shows about 160,000 clones, about 88% of them singletons. The material sequenced was PBMCs. These receptors all come from a man between 18 and 35 years old in good health and CMV-seropositive.

The genes are TRBV7-8 and TRBJ2-7, with 11 positions matching TRBD2. Per germline, CDR1 SGHVS and CDR2 FQNEAQ. J lost 3 bases, V lost 5 bases, and 6 bases had no gene match. The CDR3 is made up of 15 amino acids. In DNA, the CDR3 is TGTGCCAGCAGCCCCACTAGCGGGGGCCGCTACGAGCAGTACTTC. This gives the protein CASSPTSGGRYEQYF.

This chain links TRBV7-9 with TRBJ2-2; 7 bases agree with TRBD1. After removal of 3 bases from V and 6 bases from J, the junction contained 4 bases not matched to a gene. Germline assignment: CDR1 SEHNR and CDR2 FQNEAQ (reference sequence). This CDR3 is built from 14 residues. The CDR3 loop is CASSLETGSGELFF. DNA of the CDR3: TGTGCCAGCAGCTTGGAGACAGGGTCCGGGGAGCTGTTTTTT.